What follows are 11 T cell receptor beta chains derived from one specimen sequenced in a study of preoperative IRX-2 immunotherapy in early breast cancer. TCRdb's copy holds only in-frame clones and misses some; the assay was immunoSEQ multiplex PCR. The data contain about 89,000 clones, 75% to 90% of them singletons. The treatment here: preoperative locoregional IRX-2 cytokine immunotherapy. This specimen was tumor tissue, taken after IRX-2 immunotherapy. The origin of the receptors is a human donor with breast cancer.

In its sample, this clone was seen a few times. The CDR3 loop is CATSRDLVQGAYTF. DNA of the CDR3: TGTGCCACCAGCAGAGATTTAGTACAGGGGGCCTACACCTTC. The chain recombines TRBV15 with TRBJ1-2; 9 nucleotides agree with TRBD1. CDR3 size: 14 residues. Trimming took 0 bases from V and 10 from J; bases not matched to a gene: 6. Germline assignment: CDR1 LNHNV and CDR2 YYDKDF (reference sequence).

This clone was recorded only once. The chain carries TRBV6-1 and TRBJ1-5, with D possibly TRBD1 on 6 matching bases. CDR3 length equals 14 residues. Trimming removed 1 base at V and 4 bases at J, with 8 bases between. Germline V gives CDR1 MNHNS, CDR2 SASEGT. The CDR3 is CASSEVQGNQPQHF. The CDR3 DNA reads as TGTGCCAGCAGTGAAGTCCAGGGGAATCAGCCCCAGCATTTT.

The chain couples TRBV6-8 to TRBJ1-1, with D unresolved. V was pared by 4 bases and J by 1 base, with 10 bases between. The CDR3 has 14 amino acids. Looked up from germline, CDR1 is MNHGY and CDR2 is SAAAGT. The CDR3 DNA sequence: TGTGCCAGCAGTTCCCCTCTCGGGAACACTGAAGCTTTCTTT. Its translation: CASSSPLGNTEAFF.

The table lists this clone with a few counts. The rearrangement links TRBV15 to TRBJ2-6, with a possible D match to TRBD1 (6 bases). V was cut by 5 bases and J by 2 bases, with 13 bases left in between. CDR3 length: 16 residues. Per germline, CDR1 LNHNV and CDR2 YYDKDF (reference sequence). This CDR3 reads CATSETGIAGANVLTF. CDR3 nucleotides: TGTGCCACCAGCGAAACAGGGATAGCTGGGGCCAACGTCCTGACTTTC. The whole variable domain, filled in from reference TRBV15 and TRBJ2-6, reads DAMVIQNPRYQVTQFGKPVTLSCSQTLNHNVMYWYQQKSSQAPKLLFHYYDKDFNNEADTPDNFQSRRPNTSFCFLDIRSPGLGDTAMYLCATSETGIAGANVLTFGAGSRLTVL.

This clone turned up a few times. The chain employs TRBV5-1 and TRBJ1-1; a weak D match, TRBD1 (5 bases). The CDR3 has 14 amino acids. Germline V lookup: CDR1 SGHRS, CDR2 YFSETQ. V was shortened by 0 bases and J by 1 base, with 7 bases between the two germline ends. In DNA form, the CDR3 reads TGCGCCAGCAGCTTGGCCAGGGCGAACACTGAAGCTTTCTTT. The encoded protein is CASSLARANTEAFF.

This CDR3 is CATSTKYGTGLFQYF. CDR3 nucleotide sequence: TGTGCCACCAGCACCAAATATGGGACAGGGTTATTTCAGTACTTC. This chain uses TRBV15 with TRBJ2-4; 9 nucleotides match TRBD1. The CDR3 is 15 residues long. V lost 4 bases and J lost 11; bases outside the gene matches: 12. Germline V lookup: CDR1 LNHNV, CDR2 YYDKDF (reference sequence).

The chain is built from TRBV18 and TRBJ2-2; 7 nucleotides line up with TRBD2. The germline V gene encodes CDR1 KGHSH and CDR2 LQKENI. The length of the CDR3 is 15 residues. V shed 4 bases, J shed 4 bases, and the junction held 6 bases outside the gene matches. The chain's CDR3 is CASSQTSAPTGELFF. CDR3 in DNA: TGTGCCAGCTCACAAACTAGCGCTCCCACCGGGGAGCTGTTTTTT. The full variable domain, rest sourced from reference TRBV18 and TRBJ2-2, is NAGVMQNPRHLVRRRGQEARLRCSPMKGHSHVYWYRQLPEEGLKFMVYLQKENIIDESGMPKERFSAEFPKEGPSILRIQQVVRGDSAAYFCASSQTSAPTGELFFGEGSRLTVL.

The chain employs TRBV25-1 and TRBJ2-1; D is uncertain. The V end was cut by 7 bases, the J end by 5 bases, with 12 bases between. Germline CDR1 MGHDK, CDR2 SYGVNS. The CDR3 contains 13 residues. The CDR3 sequence: CASNPPENNEQFF. Written as DNA, the CDR3 is TGTGCCAGCAACCCCCCGGAGAACAATGAGCAGTTCTTC.

The rearrangement joins TRBV19 to TRBJ1-5; 9 bases are a match to TRBD1. CDR1 and CDR2 from the germline V gene are LNHDA and SQIVND (reference sequence). V was pared by 3 bases and J by 6 bases, with 6 bases of the junction left unmatched. This CDR3 is 15 amino acids long. The CDR3 spells CASSIFGTGTQPQHF. In DNA, the CDR3 is TGTGCCAGTAGTATTTTCGGGACAGGGACTCAGCCCCAGCATTTT.

This chain connects TRBV22-1 to TRBJ2-2; TRBD2, the table's D call, was not compared with the DNA. TRBV22-1 is tagged as a pseudogene. The CDR3 has 15 residues. The CDR3 DNA follows: TGTGCCAGCAGTCTTGGACTTTGGAGTACCGGGGAGCTGTTTTTT. It translates to CASSLGLWSTGELFF.

V usage is TRBV15 and J usage is TRBJ1-4; D is perhaps TRBD1 (6 bases). The CDR3 totals 15 residues. CDR1 LNHNV and CDR2 YYDKDF come from the germline V gene (reference sequence). Between the trimmed V and J ends, which lost 0 bases and 11 bases, there was a span of 16 bases. In DNA, the CDR3 is TGTGCCACCAGCAGAGACAACAGGGACGGGGGGAAACTGTTTTTT. It is translated as CATSRDNRDGGKLFF.